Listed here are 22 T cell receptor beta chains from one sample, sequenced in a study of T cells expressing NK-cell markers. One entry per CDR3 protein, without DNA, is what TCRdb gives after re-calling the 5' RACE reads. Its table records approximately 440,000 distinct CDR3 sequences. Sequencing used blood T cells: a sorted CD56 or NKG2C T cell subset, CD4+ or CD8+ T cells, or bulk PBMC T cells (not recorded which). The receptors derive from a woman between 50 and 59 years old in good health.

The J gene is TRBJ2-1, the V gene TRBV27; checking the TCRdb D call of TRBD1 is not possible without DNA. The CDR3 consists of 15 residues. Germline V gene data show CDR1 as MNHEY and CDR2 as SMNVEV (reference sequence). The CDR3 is CASSLARESYNEQFF.

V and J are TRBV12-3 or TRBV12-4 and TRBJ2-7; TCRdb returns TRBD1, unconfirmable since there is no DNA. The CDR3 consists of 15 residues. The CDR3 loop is CASSPRDRDSYEQYF.

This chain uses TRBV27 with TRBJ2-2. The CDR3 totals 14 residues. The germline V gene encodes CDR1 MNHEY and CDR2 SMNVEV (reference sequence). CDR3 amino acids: CASSFSLNTGELFF.

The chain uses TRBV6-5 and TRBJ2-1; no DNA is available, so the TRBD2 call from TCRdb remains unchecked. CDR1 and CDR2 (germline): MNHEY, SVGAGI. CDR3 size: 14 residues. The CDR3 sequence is CAVRIGGIANEQFF.

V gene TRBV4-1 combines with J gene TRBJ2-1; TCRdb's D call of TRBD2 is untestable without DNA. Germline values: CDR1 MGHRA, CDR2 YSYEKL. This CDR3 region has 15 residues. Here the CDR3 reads CASTWREGQYNEQFF.

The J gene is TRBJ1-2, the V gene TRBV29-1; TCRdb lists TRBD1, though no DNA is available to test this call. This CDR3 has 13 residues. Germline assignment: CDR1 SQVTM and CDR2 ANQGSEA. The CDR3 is CSVPQGLHYGYTF.

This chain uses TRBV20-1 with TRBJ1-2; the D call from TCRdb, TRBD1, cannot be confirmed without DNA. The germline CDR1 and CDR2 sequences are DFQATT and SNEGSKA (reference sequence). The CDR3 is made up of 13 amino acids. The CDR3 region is CSARVDSSYGYTF.

This CDR3 reads CASSWTRDRRAQETQYF. The rearrangement links TRBV5-6 to TRBJ2-5; absent DNA, TCRdb's TRBD1 call cannot be checked. CDR3 length equals 17 residues. Per germline, CDR1 SGHDT and CDR2 YYEEEE. The full variable domain, its missing parts supplied by reference TRBV5-6 and TRBJ2-5, is DAGVTQSPTHLIKTRGQQVTLRCSPKSGHDTVSWYQQALGQGPQFIFQYYEEEERQRGNFPDRFSGHQFPNYSSELNVNALLLGDSALYLCASSWTRDRRAQETQYFGPGTRLLVL.

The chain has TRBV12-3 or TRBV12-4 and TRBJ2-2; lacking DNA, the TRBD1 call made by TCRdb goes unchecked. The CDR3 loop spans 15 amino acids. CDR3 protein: CASRHWQGGTGELFF.

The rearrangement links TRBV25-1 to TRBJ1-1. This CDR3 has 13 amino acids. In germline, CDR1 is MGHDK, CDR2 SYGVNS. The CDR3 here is CASSVRGLPEAFF.

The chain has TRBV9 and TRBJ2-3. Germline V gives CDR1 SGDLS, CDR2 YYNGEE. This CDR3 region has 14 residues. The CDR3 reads CASSVATVADTQYF.

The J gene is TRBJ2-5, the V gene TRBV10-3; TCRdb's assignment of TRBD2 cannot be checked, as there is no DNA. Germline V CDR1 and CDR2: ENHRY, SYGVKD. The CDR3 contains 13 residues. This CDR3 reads CAISELAGETQYF.

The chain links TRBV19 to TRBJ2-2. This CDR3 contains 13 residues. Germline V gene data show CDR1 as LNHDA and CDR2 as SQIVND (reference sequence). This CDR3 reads CASSTKLAGELFF.

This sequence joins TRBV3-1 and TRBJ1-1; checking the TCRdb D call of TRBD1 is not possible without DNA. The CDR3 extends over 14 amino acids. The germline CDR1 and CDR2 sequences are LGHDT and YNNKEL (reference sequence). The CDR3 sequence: CASSQEGAGTEAFF.

The CDR3 here is CSVRSTSGTEAFF. V is TRBV29-1 and J is TRBJ1-1. In germline, CDR1 is SQVTM, CDR2 ANQGSEA. The CDR3 is made up of 13 amino acids.

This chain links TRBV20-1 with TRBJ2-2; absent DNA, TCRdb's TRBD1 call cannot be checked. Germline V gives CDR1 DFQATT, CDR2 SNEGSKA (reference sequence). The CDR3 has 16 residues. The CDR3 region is CSARVFGAGGTGELFF.

CDR3 sequence reads: CASSTGTGGTEGAFF. J is TRBJ1-1 and V is TRBV6-6; TCRdb's assignment of TRBD1 cannot be checked, as there is no DNA. Per germline, CDR1 MNHNY and CDR2 SVGAGI (reference sequence). The CDR3 contains 15 residues.

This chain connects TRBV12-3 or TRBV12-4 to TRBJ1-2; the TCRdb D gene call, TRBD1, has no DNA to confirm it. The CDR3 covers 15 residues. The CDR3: CASNQQGRSFYGYTF.

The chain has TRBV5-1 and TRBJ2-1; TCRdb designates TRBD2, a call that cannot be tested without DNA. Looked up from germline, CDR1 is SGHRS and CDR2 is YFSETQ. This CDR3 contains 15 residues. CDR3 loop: CASSVSGRFNNEQFF. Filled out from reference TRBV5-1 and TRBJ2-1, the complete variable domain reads KAGVTQTPRYLIKTRGQQVTLSCSPISGHRSVSWYQQTPGQGLQFLFEYFSETQRNKGNFPGRFSGRQFSNSRSEMNVSTLELGDSALYLCASSVSGRFNNEQFFGPGTRLTVL.

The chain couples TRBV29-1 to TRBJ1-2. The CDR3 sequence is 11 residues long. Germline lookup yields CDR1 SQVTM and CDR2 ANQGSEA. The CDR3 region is CSVGEVNGYTF.

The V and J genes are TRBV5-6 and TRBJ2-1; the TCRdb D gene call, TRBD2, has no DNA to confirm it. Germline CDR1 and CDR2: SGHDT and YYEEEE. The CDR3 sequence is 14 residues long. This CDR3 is CASSSTGTPFEQFF.

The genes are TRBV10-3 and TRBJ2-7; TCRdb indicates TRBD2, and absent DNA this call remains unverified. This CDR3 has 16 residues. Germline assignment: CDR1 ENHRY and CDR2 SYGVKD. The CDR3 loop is CASTPGTSGSIHEQYF.